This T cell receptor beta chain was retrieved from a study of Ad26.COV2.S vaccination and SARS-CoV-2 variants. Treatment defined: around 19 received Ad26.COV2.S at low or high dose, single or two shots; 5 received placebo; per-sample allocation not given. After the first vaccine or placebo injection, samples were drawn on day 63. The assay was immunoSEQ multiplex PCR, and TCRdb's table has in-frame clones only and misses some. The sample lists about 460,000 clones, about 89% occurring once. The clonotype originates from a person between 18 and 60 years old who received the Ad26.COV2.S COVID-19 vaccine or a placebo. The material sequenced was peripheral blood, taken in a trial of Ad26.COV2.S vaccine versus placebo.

CDR3 region: CASSLSQIVTESEAFF. The CDR3 coding sequence is TGCGCCAGCAGCCTAAGCCAAATCGTCACAGAGAGTGAAGCTTTCTTT. V and J are TRBV4-3 and TRBJ1-1; D remains unclear. V was pared by 4 bases and J by 7 bases, with 22 bases between. Germline CDR1 LGHNA, CDR2 YSLEER. This CDR3 comprises 16 residues.